The clone carrying this T cell receptor (beta chain) has only one observation. Its antigen is currently unknown. CDR3 length: 15 amino acids. The germline CDR1 and CDR2 sequences are LNHDA and SQIVND (reference sequence). J lost 9 bases, V lost 5 bases, and 8 bases had no gene match. The data were produced by immunoSEQ multiplex PCR, yet TCRdb's version contains in-frame clones alone and is incomplete. Of about 83,000 clones in the sample, roughly 88% were seen once. The source of the sample is a study of T cell responses to AZD1222 COVID-19 vaccine. Study findings and constraints: Baseline antibody screening turned up just a handful of seropositive AZD1222 recipients.

This sequence originates from an adult in good health. The input for sequencing was peripheral blood, taken on day 0 of AZD1222 vaccination. The rearrangement links TRBV19 to TRBJ2-1; 12 bases agree with TRBD2. The CDR3 protein is CASSPRTSGKGEQFF. CDR3 coding DNA: TGTGCCAGTAGTCCCCGGACTAGCGGGAAGGGTGAGCAGTTCTTC.